Listed below are T cell receptor beta chains from one sample, sequenced in a study of molecular identifiers for immune sequencing clone quantification. TCRdb used MiXCR to reprocess the PCR reads, holding one entry per CDR3 protein. This table has some 320,000 distinct CDR3 sequences, roughly a fifth appearing once. Sequenced: naive CD8+ T cells from blood, with Jurkat cell RNA spiked in. The source of these receptors is a human donor in good health. Some libraries in this study had Jurkat cell RNA spiked in. Both conserved end residues are part of each CDR3. A D gene is named only where the DNA matches it firmly.

CDR3 length	V gene	D gene	CDR3 protein
15	TRBV27	-	CASSLLASGANVLTF
16	TRBV20-1	TRBD2	CSASSPGLAGTDTQYF
15	TRBV29-1	-	CSVADRRLEGYGYTF
14	TRBV4-2	TRBD1	CASSPEGAADTQYF
14	TRBV29-1	TRBD2	CSVERTSGSNEQFF
14	TRBV7-2	-	CASSSDQNQETQYF
14	TRBV18	-	CASAERGLADTQYF
13	TRBV20-1	-	CSASEISINEQFF
12	TRBV12-3/TRBV12-4	-	CASSFVGDTQYF
15	TRBV4-3	-	CASSQDHTSSYEQYF
15	TRBV5-1	-	CASSLVSGADYEQYF
15	TRBV7-9	-	CASSFFWGNTGELFF
15	TRBV7-2	TRBD1	CASSFTGQGAYEQYF
15	TRBV6-5	TRBD1	CASSDRQGYTDTQYF
14	TRBV9	-	CASSVEGGPDEQYF
13	TRBV6-5	-	CASSYAGSTEAFF
16	TRBV29-1	TRBD1	CSVGPLQGEGNTEAFF
16	TRBV2	TRBD2	CASSEGLGLVTDTQYF
13	TRBV12-3/TRBV12-4	-	CASSFGSQETQYF
17	TRBV7-9	-	CASSLLGRDAFTDTQYF
13	TRBV24-1	TRBD1	CATEQGAHTEAFF
16	TRBV5-5	TRBD2	CASSPWLAAPLDTQYF
10	TRBV12-3/TRBV12-4	-	CASTHGQAFF
13	TRBV6-6	-	CASSLGRGETQYF
16	TRBV20-1	TRBD1	CSARGLKTGLGAEAFF
14	TRBV27	TRBD1	CASGDRGINQPQHF
17	TRBV27	-	CASSLKGGLSGANVLTF
18	TRBV2	-	CASSERTRGHKSNQPQHF
16	TRBV6-6	-	CASSYPGQLSNYGYTF
16	TRBV9	-	CASSVEVLSSYNEQFF
16	TRBV7-3	TRBD1	CASSPNGDRPADEQFF
13	TRBV6-2/TRBV6-3	-	CASSFGVGYEQYF
14	TRBV20-1	TRBD2	CSARTSAPVDTQYF
13	TRBV23-1	-	CASSPQLNTEAFF
13	TRBV20-1	-	CSASRDRSYPPSF
13	TRBV3-1	-	CASSQIRADTQYF
15	TRBV5-8	-	CASSYRDIEDEKLSF
15	TRBV11-2	-	CASSLALDTSRDQYF
18	TRBV10-3	TRBD2	CAISESIQRGGHQDTQYF
15	TRBV19	TRBD1	CASSRGTGLSYEQYF
14	TRBV27	-	CASSFGSGDYGYTF
20	TRBV12-3/TRBV12-4	TRBD2	CASSWTPGLAGGANTGELFF
14	TRBV20-1	-	CSARHPTARNTTYF